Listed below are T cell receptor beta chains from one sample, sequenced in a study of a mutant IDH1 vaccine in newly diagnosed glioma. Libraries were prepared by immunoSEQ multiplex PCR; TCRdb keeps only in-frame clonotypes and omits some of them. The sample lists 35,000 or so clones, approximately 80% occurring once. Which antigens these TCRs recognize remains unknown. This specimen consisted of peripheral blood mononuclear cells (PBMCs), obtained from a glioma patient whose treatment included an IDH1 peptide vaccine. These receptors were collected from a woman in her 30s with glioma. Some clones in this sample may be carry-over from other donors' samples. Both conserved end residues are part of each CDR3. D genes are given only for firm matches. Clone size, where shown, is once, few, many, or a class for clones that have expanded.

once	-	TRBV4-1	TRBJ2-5	CASSQDPPSRGPAGSQYF	TGCGCCAGCAGCCAAGATCCCCCTTCACGGGGTCCGGCAGGGTCCCAGTACTTC
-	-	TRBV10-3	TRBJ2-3	CAAGFGGSTDTQYF	TGTGCCGCCGGGTTCGGGGGTAGCACAGATACGCAGTATTTT
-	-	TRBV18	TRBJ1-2	CASSPWRQNYGYTF	TGTGCCAGCTCACCATGGAGACAGAACTATGGCTACACCTTC
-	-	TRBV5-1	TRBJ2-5	CASSLGGVQETQYF	TGCGCCAGCAGCTTGGGGGGGGTCCAAGAGACCCAGTACTTC
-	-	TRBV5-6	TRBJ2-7	CASSLRVVYEQYF	TGTGCCAGCAGCTTAAGGGTGGTGTACGAGCAGTACTTC
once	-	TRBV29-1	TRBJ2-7	CSVEWDGSYEQYF	TGCAGCGTTGAATGGGACGGATCCTACGAGCAGTACTTC
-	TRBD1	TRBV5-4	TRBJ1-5	CASRTGWLDQPQHF	TGTGCCAGCCGGACAGGGTGGTTAGATCAGCCCCAGCATTTT
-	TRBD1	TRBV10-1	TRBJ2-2	CASSEGTEDTGELFF	TGCGCCAGCAGTGAGGGGACAGAGGACACCGGGGAGCTGTTTTTT
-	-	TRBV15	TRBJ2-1	CATLSQGSLNEQFF	TGTGCCACCTTGAGCCAGGGGTCTTTGAATGAGCAGTTCTTC
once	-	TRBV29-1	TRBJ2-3	CSVERGLFPTDTQYF	TGCAGCGTTGAAAGGGGGTTATTTCCCACAGATACGCAGTATTTT
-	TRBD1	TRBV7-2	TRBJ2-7	CASRSRDRYEQYF	TGTGCCAGCAGGTCAAGGGACAGATACGAGCAGTACTTC
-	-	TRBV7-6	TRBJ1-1	CASSLARTTEAFF	TGTGCCAGCAGCTTAGCGCGCACCACTGAAGCTTTCTTT
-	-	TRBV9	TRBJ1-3	CASSVGGTGTIYF	TGTGCCAGCAGCGTAGGCGGCACGGGCACCATATATTTT
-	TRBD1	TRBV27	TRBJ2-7	CASTDETGLSIGEQYF	TGTGCCAGTACTGACGAGACAGGGCTGAGTATTGGCGAGCAGTACTTC
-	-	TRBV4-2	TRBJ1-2	CASSQVSMGPYYGYTF	TGTGCCAGCAGCCAAGTGTCTATGGGGCCCTACTATGGCTACACCTTC
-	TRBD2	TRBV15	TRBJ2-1	CATSRDLLAGVSYNEQFF	TGTGCCACCAGCCGAGACCTACTAGCGGGAGTGTCCTACAATGAGCAGTTCTTC
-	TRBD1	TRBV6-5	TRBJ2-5	CASRPVQGVRGTQYF	TGTGCCAGCAGGCCGGTACAGGGGGTGAGGGGGACCCAGTACTTC
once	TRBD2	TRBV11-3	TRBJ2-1	CASSLEAGGRNEQFF	TGTGCCAGCAGCTTAGAGGCGGGAGGGAGGAATGAGCAGTTCTTC
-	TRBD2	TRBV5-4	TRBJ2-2	CASSSSGVNTGELFF	TGTGCCAGCAGCTCTAGCGGGGTGAACACCGGGGAGCTGTTTTTT
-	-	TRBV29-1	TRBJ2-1	CSVADNEQFF	TGCAGCGTTGCCGACAATGAGCAGTTCTTC
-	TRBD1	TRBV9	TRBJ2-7	CASSVTGGGEQYF	TGTGCCAGCAGCGTAACAGGGGGCGGCGAGCAGTACTTC
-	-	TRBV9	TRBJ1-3	CASSVGSHGNTIYF	TGTGCCAGCAGCGTAGGAAGCCACGGAAACACCATATATTTT
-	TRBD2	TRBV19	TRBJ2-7	CASSLNPGLAGGEQYF	TGTGCCAGTAGTTTGAATCCGGGACTAGCGGGAGGCGAGCAGTACTTC
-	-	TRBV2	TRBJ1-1	CASSGRTRNTEAFF	TGTGCCAGCAGTGGAAGGACAAGGAACACTGAAGCTTTCTTT
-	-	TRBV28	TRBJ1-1	CASSHAISWAEAFF	TGTGCCAGCAGCCACGCCATTTCCTGGGCTGAAGCTTTCTTT
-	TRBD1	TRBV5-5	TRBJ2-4	CASSLEGAKYF	TGTGCCAGCAGCTTGGAGGGGGCCAAGTACTTC
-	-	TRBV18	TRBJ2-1	CASSPRVTERNEQFF	TGTGCCAGCTCACCGCGGGTTACTGAGAGGAATGAGCAGTTCTTC
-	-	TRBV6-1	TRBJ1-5	CASQMRGASNQPQHF	TGTGCCAGCCAGATGAGGGGGGCGAGCAATCAGCCCCAGCATTTT
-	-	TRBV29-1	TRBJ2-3	CSVEAHHTQYF	TGCAGCGTTGAGGCCCATCATACGCAGTATTTT
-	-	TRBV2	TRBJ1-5	CASSVQGQPQHF	TGTGCCAGCAGTGTGCAGGGGCAGCCCCAGCATTTT
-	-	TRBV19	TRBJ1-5	CASSMEPIPNQPQHF	TGTGCCAGTAGTATGGAGCCTATACCCAATCAGCCCCAGCATTTT
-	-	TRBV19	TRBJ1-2	CASSIGGIGALNYGYTF	TGTGCCAGTAGTATAGGAGGGATCGGCGCGCTTAACTATGGCTACACCTTC
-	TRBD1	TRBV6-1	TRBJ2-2	CAGTKDRGGGELFF	TGTGCCGGCACCAAGGACAGGGGAGGCGGGGAGCTGTTTTTT
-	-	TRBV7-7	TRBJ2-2	CASGTSMTLGKGAGELFF	TGTGCTAGCGGAACTTCTATGACTTTAGGGAAGGGGGCCGGGGAGCTGTTTTTT
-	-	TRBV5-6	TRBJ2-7	CASSQGLSGDDEQYF	TGTGCCAGCAGCCAGGGTCTATCGGGGGACGACGAGCAGTACTTC
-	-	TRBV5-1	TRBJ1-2	CASSLAPSYGYTF	TGCGCCAGCAGCTTGGCCCCCAGCTATGGCTACACCTTC
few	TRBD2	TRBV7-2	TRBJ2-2	CASSLLPSGRTGELFF	TGTGCCAGCAGCTTACTTCCTAGCGGTCGTACCGGGGAGCTGTTTTTT
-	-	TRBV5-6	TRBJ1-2	CASSRAVAGGDGYTF	TGTGCCAGCAGCCGCGCGGTCGCCGGGGGCGATGGCTACACCTTC
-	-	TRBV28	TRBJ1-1	CASSLMPAEAFF	TGTGCCAGCAGTTTAATGCCGGCTGAAGCTTTCTTT
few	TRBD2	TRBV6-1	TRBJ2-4	CASSEGLAMAKNIQYF	TGTGCCAGCAGTGAGGGACTAGCGATGGCCAAAAACATTCAGTACTTC
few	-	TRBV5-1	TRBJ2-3	CASSLERPNDTQYF	TGCGCCAGCAGCTTGGAAAGGCCGAACGATACGCAGTATTTT